This T cell receptor (beta chain) derives from a study of Ad26.COV2.S vaccination and SARS-CoV-2 variants. About the study: By the intramuscular route, Ad26.COV2.S was given once, or twice 56 days apart. Study findings and constraints: Assessments of TCR breadth and depth may have underestimated the total T cell responses. Participants in the vaccine arm had higher spike-specific TCR breadth; placebo recipients had lower. Those who received vaccine or placebo ended up with similar non-spike TCR breadth.

With 1 base removed from V and 1 base from J, the gap between germline ends came to 11 bases. The V gene's germline CDR1 is SGHTA and CDR2 FQGNSA. The CDR3 spans 16 residues. As for treatment: 15 to 20 received Ad26.COV2.S at low or high dose, single or two shots; several received placebo; per-sample allocation not given. All samples were drawn on day 63, counting from the first vaccine or placebo injection. Profiled with immunoSEQ multiplex PCR; TCRdb holds only in-frame clones, not every one. The sample holds some 370,000 clones; approximately 83% are singletons and the top ten take approximately 7.8%. Of note for this clone: Its antigen remains unknown.

The J gene is TRBJ2-1, the V gene TRBV7-2; tentative D call: TRBD2 (6 bases). The source of this sequence is a person aged 18 to 65 who received the Ad26.COV2.S COVID-19 vaccine or a placebo. Specimen: peripheral blood, collected in a trial of Ad26.COV2.S vaccine versus placebo. The CDR3 here is CASSLEGGVSYNEQFF. For the CDR3, the DNA is TGTGCCAGCAGCTTAGAAGGCGGGGTTTCCTACAATGAGCAGTTCTTC.